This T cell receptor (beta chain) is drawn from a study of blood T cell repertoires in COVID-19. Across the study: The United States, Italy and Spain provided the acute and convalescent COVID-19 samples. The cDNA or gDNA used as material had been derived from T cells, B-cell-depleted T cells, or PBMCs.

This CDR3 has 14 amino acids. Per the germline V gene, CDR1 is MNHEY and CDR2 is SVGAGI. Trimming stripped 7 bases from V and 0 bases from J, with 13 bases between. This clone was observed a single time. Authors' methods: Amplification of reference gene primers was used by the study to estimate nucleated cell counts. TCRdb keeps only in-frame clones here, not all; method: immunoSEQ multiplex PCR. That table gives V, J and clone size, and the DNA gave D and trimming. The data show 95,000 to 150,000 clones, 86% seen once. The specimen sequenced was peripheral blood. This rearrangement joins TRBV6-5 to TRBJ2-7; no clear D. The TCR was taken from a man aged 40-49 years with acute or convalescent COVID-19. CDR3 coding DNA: TGTGCCAGCAAAGAAGGAAGGAGCTCCTACGAGCAGTACTTC. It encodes CASKEGRSSYEQYF.